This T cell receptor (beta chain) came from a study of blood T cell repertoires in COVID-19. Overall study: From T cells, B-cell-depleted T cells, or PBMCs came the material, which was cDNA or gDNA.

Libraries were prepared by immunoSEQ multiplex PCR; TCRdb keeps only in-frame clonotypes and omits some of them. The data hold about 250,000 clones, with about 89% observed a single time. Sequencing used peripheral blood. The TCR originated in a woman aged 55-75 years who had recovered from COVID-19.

The CDR3 bases are TGTGCCAGCAGCTTAGTAGCTGGGTACACTGAAGCTTTCTTT. Its translation: CASSLVAGYTEAFF. The genes are TRBV7-8 and TRBJ1-1; no clear D. The CDR3 covers 14 residues. With 1 base removed from V and 3 bases from J, the gap between germline ends came to 9 bases. The germline V gene encodes CDR1 SGHVS and CDR2 FQNEAQ.